This T cell receptor (beta chain) was captured by sequencing in a study of graft-versus-host responses after intestinal transplantation (dated by TCRdb to the early 2020s). For the wider study: The transplants that recipients received were multivisceral, liver-intestinal, or isolated intestinal. A cohort of 24 intestinal transplant recipients, including one retransplant, was enrolled, and 3 patients lacking pretransplant specimens were excluded. Rather than going through the commercial service, samples from three later patients were sequenced in-house on an Illumina MiSeq and processed with MiXCR. Every recipient was given anti-thymocyte globulin induction, then maintenance tacrolimus and steroids for about three years. Donor T cell macrochimerism was defined as a peak of at least 4% donor T cells among recipient peripheral blood mononuclear cells. Bulk TCR-beta CDR3 sequencing was used to track graft-versus-host and host-versus-graft alloreactive T cell clones in the graft, circulation and bone marrow after intestinal transplantation. To identify alloreactive clones, pre-transplant mixed lymphocyte reaction products were sequenced and compared with unstimulated pre-transplant donor and recipient T cells. Study-wide conclusions, independent of this receptor: Peak levels of circulating GvH clones were associated with declines in HvG clones early after transplant. GvH clones were found in recipient bone marrow, and some of the GvH clones appeared earlier in ileal mucosa or blood, which is consistent with an intestinal mucosal origin. In the allografts of patients with donor T cell macrochimerism, GvH to HvG T cell clonal ratios were high. The conclusions were limited by the relatively low number and heterogeneity of the intestinal transplant patients.

CDR1 and CDR2, per the germline V gene, are KGHSH and LQKENI. The CDR3 goes from the cysteine to the phenylalanine over 14 residues. The read is trimmed to its CDR3 DNA, 42 bases read in frame from base 1. Germline trimming amounts to 6 bases on V and 8 bases on J, with 11 as the count of junction bases outside the gene matches. What this sample's time point label stands for: cells obtained before transplantation from donor or recipient. CD3+CD4+ and CD3+CD8+ populations were FACS-sorted from unstimulated pre-transplant donor and recipient cells taken from spleen or lymph nodes. A remark on this clone: No cognate antigen has been identified for it. No qualities accompany the bases; no much larger clone lies one base away.

The library was obtained by the immunoSEQ multiplex PCR assay. For most patients, genomic DNA was isolated with the Qiagen DNeasy Blood and Tissue Kit and sent frozen to Adaptive Biotechnologies for TCR sequencing. High-throughput TCR-beta CDR3 sequencing of genomic DNA from most patients was performed by Adaptive Biotechnologies. Per the source publication's procedure: Adaptive's ImmunoSEQ software was the source of the TCR sequencing data for fewer than 20 patients, while a few other patients were processed with MiXCR and VDJtools. To correct CD4 versus CD8 sorting errors, any sequence found in both subsets at a frequency ratio below 5:1 was removed. CDR3 nucleotide sequences shared by donor and recipient were removed because the origin of these sequences could not be assigned. To be classed as alloreactive, a clone needed at least 2-fold expansion over unstimulated cells and a minimum CFSE-low frequency of 0.002% (template counts) or 0.001% (read counts). Mappable clones were those detected in sequenced pre-transplant spleen, lymph node, or MLR CFSE-low populations of the donor or recipient. The cumulative frequency of alloreactive clones was calculated as a percentage of all sequences, weighted by copy number. TCRdb retrieved this table from immuneACCESS and kept in-frame rearrangements only. Not all clones are present; in checked studies, unresolved V genes account for under half, and no reason is known for the remainder. V, J and clone size are those of that table, while D and trimming were read from the DNA. In this sample the table shows about 88,000 clones, under 95% of which occur a single time. 0.35% of the sample is held by the ten biggest clonotypes.

The receptor was derived from a human donor who was the organ donor for an intestinal transplant. This sample comprised unstimulated CD4+ T cells sorted from spleen or lymph node cells, obtained before transplant. The rearranged chain carries TRBV18 and TRBJ1-2; 8 bases in between match TRBD1. Read as DNA, the sequence is TGTGCCAGCTCCCCCCGGGACAGGACCGGGGGCTACACCTTC. It translates to CASSPRDRTGGYTF.